The 24 T cell receptor beta chains listed next were all sequenced from one sample in a study of blood T cell repertoires in COVID-19. The data were produced by immunoSEQ multiplex PCR, yet TCRdb's version contains in-frame clones alone and is incomplete. Of some 150,000 clones listed, about four fifths were seen once; the top ten hold approximately 3.9%. Sequencing used peripheral blood. The receptors were sampled from a woman aged 55-69 years with acute or convalescent COVID-19.

The chain uses TRBV10-3 and TRBJ2-4, with D uncertain. CDR1 and CDR2 from the germline V gene are ENHRY and SYGVKD. V shed 6 bases and J shed 0 bases, with 18 bases lying between them. The CDR3 consists of 17 residues. The DNA for the CDR3 is TGTGCCATCAGCGACACCTCAGCCTTGCTAGCCAAAAACATTCAGTACTTC. As protein: CAISDTSALLAKNIQYF.

The CDR3 DNA reads as TGTGCCGCTGGGCCACAGGGGTACTCTGGGGCCAACGTCCTGACTTTC. Amino acid sequence: CAAGPQGYSGANVLTF. The rearrangement joins TRBV19 to TRBJ2-6, with 7 positions matching TRBD1. There are 16 residues in the CDR3. Looked up from germline, CDR1 is LNHDA and CDR2 is SQIVND (reference sequence). The V and J ends lost 11 bases and 0 bases, in that order; junction bases with no gene match: 10.

This clone was found a few times. The chain is built from TRBV28 and TRBJ1-5; 8 bases are a match to TRBD1. This CDR3 comprises 14 residues. V lost 7 bases to trimming and J lost 7 bases; unmatched junction nucleotides: 9. Germline CDR1 reads MDHEN; CDR2 reads SYDVKM. The CDR3: CASTAQDRAQPQHF. The CDR3 nucleotides read TGTGCCAGCACCGCTCAGGACAGGGCCCAGCCCCAGCATTTT.

The gene calls are TRBV2 and TRBJ2-3; 7 bases fit TRBD1. This CDR3 is 15 amino acids long. Germline CDR1 reads SNHLY; CDR2 reads FYNNEI. V was pared by 11 bases and J by 3 bases, with 14 bases of the junction left unmatched. The CDR3 loop is CAGTGDGLKTDTQYF. The CDR3 coding sequence is TGTGCCGGAACAGGGGACGGACTGAAAACAGATACGCAGTATTTT.

The chain links TRBV24-1 to TRBJ2-7; maybe TRBD1 (6 bases). From germline, CDR1 is KGHDR and CDR2 SFDVKD. The V end was cut by 3 bases, the J end by 0 bases, with 8 bases between. There are 14 residues in the CDR3. The CDR3 sequence: CATSDDRSSYEQYF. CDR3 DNA sequence: TGTGCCACCAGTGATGACAGGAGCTCCTACGAGCAGTACTTC.

This clone appeared a few times. This sequence joins TRBV5-1 and TRBJ1-1; D perhaps matches TRBD1 (5 bases). The V end was cut by 0 bases, the J end by 2 bases, with 11 bases between. The germline V gene encodes CDR1 SGHRS and CDR2 YFSETQ. This CDR3 contains 15 residues. CDR3 in amino acids: CASSLGRGFNTEAFF. The CDR3 DNA reads TGCGCCAGCAGCTTGGGAAGGGGATTCAACACTGAAGCTTTCTTT.

The chain combines TRBV6-5 with TRBJ1-2, with 7 bases that match TRBD1. This CDR3 is built from 12 residues. CDR1 is MNHEY and CDR2 is SVGAGI in the germline V gene. V dropped 10 bases and J dropped 11; count of bases not matched to a gene: 13. This CDR3 reads CATKRTGAGYTF. Written as DNA, the CDR3 is TGTGCCACCAAGAGAACAGGGGCGGGTTACACCTTC.

The chain carries TRBV5-1 and TRBJ1-1, with TRBD1 as a possible D gene (6 bases). The V gene lost 6 bases and the J gene lost 3 bases, with 12 bases spanning the gap. The germline V gene has CDR1 SGHRS and CDR2 YFSETQ. The CDR3 contains 13 residues. The CDR3 loop reads CASTPDRYTEAFF. In DNA, the CDR3 is TGCGCCAGCACCCCGGACAGATACACTGAAGCTTTCTTT. Based on the CDR3 plus reference TRBV5-1 and TRBJ1-1, the full variable domain is KAGVTQTPRYLIKTRGQQVTLSCSPISGHRSVSWYQQTPGQGLQFLFEYFSETQRNKGNFPGRFSGRQFSNSRSEMNVSTLELGDSALYLCASTPDRYTEAFFGQGTRLTVV.

The chain uses TRBV28 and TRBJ1-5; D unclear. Germline-derived CDR1 and CDR2 are MDHEN and SYDVKM. Deletions cut 5 bases from V and 5 bases from J, with 19 bases between. CDR3 length equals 16 residues. The CDR3 coding sequence is TGTGCCAGCAGTCCCCGCGGGAGCGGAGACCATCAGCCCCAGCATTTT. It encodes CASSPRGSGDHQPQHF.

This clone was seen just once. V gene TRBV7-2 combines with J gene TRBJ1-1; 8 bases match TRBD1. CDR3 length equals 14 residues. Germline assignment: CDR1 SGHTA and CDR2 FQGNSA. Germline trimming cut 4 bases from V and 5 bases from J; bases unmatched to any gene: 6. The chain's CDR3 is CASSYSGGTTEAFF. CDR3 bases: TGTGCCAGCAGCTACTCAGGGGGCACTACTGAAGCTTTCTTT.

The chain couples TRBV10-3 to TRBJ2-1; 7 bases agree with TRBD1. The V segment lost 3 bases and the J segment 8 bases; nucleotides outside the gene matches: 7. Germline V gives CDR1 ENHRY, CDR2 SYGVKD. This CDR3 has 14 amino acids. Here the CDR3 DNA reads TGTGCCATCAGTGACAGGGGGAGTTTTGATGAGCAGTTCTTC. Residues: CAISDRGSFDEQFF.

This clone has just one count. V and J are TRBV7-3 and TRBJ1-3, with D maybe TRBD1 (5 bases). Trimming shortened V by 5 bases and J by 5 bases, and 7 bases separated the two germline ends. The V gene's germline CDR1 is SGHTA and CDR2 FQGTGA. The CDR3 runs 12 residues. The chain's CDR3 is CASSEDRNTIYF. In nucleotides, the CDR3 is TGTGCCAGCAGCGAGGACAGAAACACCATATATTTT.

The rearrangement uses TRBV10-3 and TRBJ2-2; TRBD2 aligns across 7 bases. V shed 2 bases, J shed 3 bases, and the junction held 15 bases outside the gene matches. The CDR3 loop spans 19 amino acids. Germline assignment: CDR1 ENHRY and CDR2 SYGVKD. CDR3 DNA sequence: TGTGCCATCAGTGAGATATGGCTAGCGGAGAAAATGTACACCGGGGAGCTGTTTTTT. The encoded protein is CAISEIWLAEKMYTGELFF.

The rearrangement links TRBV14 to TRBJ1-2; D not resolved. The CDR3 covers 13 residues. The germline CDR1 and CDR2 sequences are SGHDN and FVKESK. V gave up 4 bases and J gave up 4 bases, with 10 bases separating them. CDR3: CASSRYRGYGYTF. CDR3 bases: TGTGCCAGCAGCCGGTACCGGGGCTATGGCTACACCTTC.

At least ten counts were recorded for this clone. The genes are TRBV2 and TRBJ1-2, with a tentative D call TRBD1 (5 bases). This CDR3 contains 13 residues. Germline V CDR1 and CDR2: SNHLY, FYNNEI. Deletions cut 6 bases from V and 7 bases from J, with 15 bases between. CDR3 region: CASRGRAGLGYTF. CDR3 coding DNA: TGTGCCAGCAGGGGGAGGGCAGGGCTTGGCTACACCTTC. Full variable domain (outside the CDR3, taken from reference TRBV2 and TRBJ1-2): EPEVTQTPSHQVTQMGQEVILRCVPISNHLYFYWYRQILGQKVEFLVSFYNNEISEKSEIFDDQFSVERPDGSNFTLKIRSTKLEDSAMYFCASRGRAGLGYTFGSGTRLTVV.

The chain uses TRBV7-2 and TRBJ1-5; D call uncertain. The CDR3 has 15 residues. CDR1 is SGHTA, CDR2 FQGNSA, per germline. Trimming stripped 1 base from V and 0 bases from J, with 7 bases between. CDR3: CASSLDSYSNQPQHF. As DNA, the CDR3 is TGTGCCAGCAGCTTAGACAGTTATAGCAATCAGCCCCAGCATTTT.

The chain combines TRBV11-3 with TRBJ2-7, with TRBD2 matching over 11 bases. The CDR3 is made up of 15 amino acids. The germline CDR1 and CDR2 sequences are SGHNT and YENEEA. Trimming took 5 bases from V and 5 from J; bases not matched to a gene: 8. The CDR3 loop reads CASSLQQLAGDEQYF. The CDR3 DNA is TGTGCCAGCAGCCTCCAGCAACTAGCGGGAGACGAGCAGTACTTC.

The V gene is TRBV9, the J gene TRBJ2-3, with D possibly TRBD1 on 6 matching bases. V was clipped by 4 bases and J by 2 bases, with 17 bases between them. Per germline, CDR1 SGDLS and CDR2 YYNGEE. This CDR3 has 16 amino acids. CDR3 DNA sequence: TGTGCCAGCAGCCCTCACCGGACAGTCTCCACAGATACGCAGTATTTT. Protein: CASSPHRTVSTDTQYF.

The chain has TRBV5-1 and TRBJ2-1; 9 bases are shared with TRBD2. This CDR3 contains 17 residues. The V gene end was trimmed by 4 bases and the J gene end by 4 bases; junction bases not matched to a gene: 12. Germline CDR1 SGHRS, CDR2 YFSETQ. The CDR3: CASSLGTLAGIYNEQFF. The CDR3 DNA sequence: TGCGCCAGCAGCCTGGGGACTCTAGCGGGAATATACAATGAGCAGTTCTTC.

A note on this clone: Within the sample, other DNA sequences also encode this same CDR3. The J gene is TRBJ2-5, the V gene TRBV9; 10 bases fit TRBD2. This CDR3 is 15 amino acids long. Germline V gives CDR1 SGDLS, CDR2 YYNGEE. J lost 5 bases, V lost 0 bases, and 4 bases had no gene match. The CDR3 nucleotides are TGTGCCAGCAGCGTAGACAGCGGGAGGGGGGAGACCCAGTACTTC. Protein product: CASSVDSGRGETQYF.

The chain recombines TRBV2 with TRBJ1-4, with a weak D call TRBD1 (5 bases). Germline V gene sequence: CDR1 SNHLY, CDR2 FYNNEI. The CDR3 length is 14 residues. V was trimmed by 6 bases and J by 7 bases, leaving 15 bases between them. The CDR3 DNA reads TGTGCCAGCAGAGGAGGGCCCGGGGGTGAAAAACTGTTTTTT. Amino acid sequence: CASRGGPGGEKLFF.

The J gene is TRBJ1-6, the V gene TRBV9; D may be TRBD1 (5 bases). Germline CDR1 is SGDLS and CDR2 is YYNGEE. The V end was cut by 0 bases, the J end by 2 bases, with 6 bases between. The CDR3 sequence is 15 residues long. The CDR3 nucleotides read TGTGCCAGCAGCGTAGGGGGGGCCTATAATTCACCCCTCCACTTT. Protein product: CASSVGGAYNSPLHF.

The chain has TRBV28 and TRBJ1-2; D is undetermined. V dropped 7 bases and J dropped 5 bases, with 20 bases sitting between them. Germline CDR1 and CDR2: MDHEN and SYDVKM. CDR3 length equals 15 residues. The CDR3 region is CASTNPGGFGYGYTF. In DNA form, the CDR3 reads TGTGCCAGCACTAACCCGGGAGGGTTTGGGTATGGCTACACCTTC.

The chain uses TRBV6-5 and TRBJ1-1; weak D call: TRBD1 (6 bases). This CDR3 comprises 14 residues. Trimming stripped 6 bases from V and 4 bases from J, with 15 bases between. Germline loops: CDR1 MNHEY, CDR2 SVGAGI. The CDR3 is CASRITGLTTEAFF. Written as DNA, the CDR3 is TGTGCCAGCAGAATCACAGGGCTAACCACTGAAGCTTTCTTT.